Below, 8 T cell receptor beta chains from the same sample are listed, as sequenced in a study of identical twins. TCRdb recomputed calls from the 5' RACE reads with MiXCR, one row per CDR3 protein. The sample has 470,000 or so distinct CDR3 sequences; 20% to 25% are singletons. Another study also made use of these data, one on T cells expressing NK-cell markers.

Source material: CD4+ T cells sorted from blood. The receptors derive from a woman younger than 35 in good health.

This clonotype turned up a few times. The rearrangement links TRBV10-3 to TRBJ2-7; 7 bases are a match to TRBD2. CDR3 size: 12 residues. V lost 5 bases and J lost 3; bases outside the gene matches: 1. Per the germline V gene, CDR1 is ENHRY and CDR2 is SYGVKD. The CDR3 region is CAISPGGYEQYF. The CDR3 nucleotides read TGTGCCATCAGTCCGGGGGGCTACGAGCAGTACTTC.

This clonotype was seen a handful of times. CDR3 sequence (DNA): TGTGCCAGCAGCTCCACAGGGGGCGTGACCAATGAGCAGTTCTTC. Translation: CASSSTGGVTNEQFF. The genes are TRBV11-3 and TRBJ2-1, with 9 nucleotides matching TRBD1. The CDR3 runs to 15 residues. With 4 bases clipped from V and 6 bases from J, the junction kept 7 bases outside the gene matches. CDR1 and CDR2 (germline): SGHNT, YENEEA.

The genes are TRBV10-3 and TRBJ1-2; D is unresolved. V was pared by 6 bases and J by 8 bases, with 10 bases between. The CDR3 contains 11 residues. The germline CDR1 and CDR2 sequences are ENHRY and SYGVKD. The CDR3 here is CAIRRLRGYTF. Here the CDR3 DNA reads TGTGCCATCAGAAGACTTAGGGGCTACACCTTC.

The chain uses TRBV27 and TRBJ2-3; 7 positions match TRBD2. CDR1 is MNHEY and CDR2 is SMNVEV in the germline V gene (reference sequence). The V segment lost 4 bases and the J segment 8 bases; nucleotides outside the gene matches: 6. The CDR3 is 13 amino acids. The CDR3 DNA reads TGTGCCAGCAGTTGGGCGGGAGAGGGTACGCAGTATTTT. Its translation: CASSWAGEGTQYF.

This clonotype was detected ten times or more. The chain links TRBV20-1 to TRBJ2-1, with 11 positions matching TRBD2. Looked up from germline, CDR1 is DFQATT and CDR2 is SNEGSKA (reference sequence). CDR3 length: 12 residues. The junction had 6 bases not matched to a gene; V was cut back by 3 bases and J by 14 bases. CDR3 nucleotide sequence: TGCAGTGCTAGCCCCCCGGGACTAGCGGAGTTCTTC. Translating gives CSASPPGLAEFF.

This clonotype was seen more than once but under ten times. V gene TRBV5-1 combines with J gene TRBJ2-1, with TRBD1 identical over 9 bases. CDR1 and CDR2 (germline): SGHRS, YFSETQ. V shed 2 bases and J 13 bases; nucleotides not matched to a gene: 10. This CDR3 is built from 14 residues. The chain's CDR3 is CASSLQDDRGEQFF. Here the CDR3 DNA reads TGCGCCAGCAGCTTACAAGACGACAGGGGGGAACAGTTCTTC.

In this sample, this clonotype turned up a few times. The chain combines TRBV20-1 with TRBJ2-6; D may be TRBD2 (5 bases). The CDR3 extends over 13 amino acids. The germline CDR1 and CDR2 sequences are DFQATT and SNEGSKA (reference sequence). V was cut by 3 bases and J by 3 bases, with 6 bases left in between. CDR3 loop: CSAREVGANVLTF. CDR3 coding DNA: TGCAGTGCTAGGGAGGTTGGGGCCAACGTCCTGACTTTC.

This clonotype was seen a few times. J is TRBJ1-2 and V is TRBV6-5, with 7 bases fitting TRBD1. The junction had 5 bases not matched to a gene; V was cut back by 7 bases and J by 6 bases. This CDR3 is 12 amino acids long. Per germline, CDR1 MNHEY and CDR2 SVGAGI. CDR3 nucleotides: TGTGCCAGCATCGACAGGGAGAATGGCTACACCTTC. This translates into CASIDRENGYTF.